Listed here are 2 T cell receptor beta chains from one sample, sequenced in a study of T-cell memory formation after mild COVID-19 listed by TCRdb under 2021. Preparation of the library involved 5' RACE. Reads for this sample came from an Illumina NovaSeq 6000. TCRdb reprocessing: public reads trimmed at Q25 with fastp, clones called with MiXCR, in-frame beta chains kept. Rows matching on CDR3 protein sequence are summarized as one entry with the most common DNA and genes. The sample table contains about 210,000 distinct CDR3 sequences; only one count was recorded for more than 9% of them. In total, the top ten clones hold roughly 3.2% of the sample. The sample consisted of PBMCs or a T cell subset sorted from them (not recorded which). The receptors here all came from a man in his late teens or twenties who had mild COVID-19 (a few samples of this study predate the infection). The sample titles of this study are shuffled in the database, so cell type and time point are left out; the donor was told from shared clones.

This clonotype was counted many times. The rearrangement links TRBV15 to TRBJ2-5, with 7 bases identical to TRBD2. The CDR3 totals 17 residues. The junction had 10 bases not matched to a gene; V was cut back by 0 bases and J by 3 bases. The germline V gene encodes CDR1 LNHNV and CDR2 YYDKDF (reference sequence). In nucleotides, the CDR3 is TGTGCCACCAGCAGAGATTGGGCTAGCGGAGCCAAAGAGACCCAGTACTTC. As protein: CATSRDWASGAKETQYF.

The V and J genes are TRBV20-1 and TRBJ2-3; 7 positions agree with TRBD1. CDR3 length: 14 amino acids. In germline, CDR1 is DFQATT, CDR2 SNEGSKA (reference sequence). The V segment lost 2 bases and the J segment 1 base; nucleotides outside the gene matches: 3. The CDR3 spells CSARRQGGTDTQYF. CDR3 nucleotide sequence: TGCAGTGCTAGACGGCAGGGGGGCACAGATACGCAGTATTTT.